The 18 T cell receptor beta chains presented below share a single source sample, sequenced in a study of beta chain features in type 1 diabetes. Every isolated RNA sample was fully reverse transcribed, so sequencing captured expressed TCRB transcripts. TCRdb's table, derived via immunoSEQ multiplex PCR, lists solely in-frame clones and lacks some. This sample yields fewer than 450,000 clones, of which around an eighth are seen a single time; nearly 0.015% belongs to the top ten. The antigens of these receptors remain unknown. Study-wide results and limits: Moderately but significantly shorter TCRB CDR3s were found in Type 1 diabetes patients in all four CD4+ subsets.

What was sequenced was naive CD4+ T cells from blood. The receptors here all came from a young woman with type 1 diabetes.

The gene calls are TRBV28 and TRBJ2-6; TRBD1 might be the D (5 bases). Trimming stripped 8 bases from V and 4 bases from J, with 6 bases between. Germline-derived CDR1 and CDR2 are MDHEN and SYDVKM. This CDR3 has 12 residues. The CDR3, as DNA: TGTGCCAGCTCAGGGGGGGCCAACGTCCTGACTTTC. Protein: CASSGGANVLTF.

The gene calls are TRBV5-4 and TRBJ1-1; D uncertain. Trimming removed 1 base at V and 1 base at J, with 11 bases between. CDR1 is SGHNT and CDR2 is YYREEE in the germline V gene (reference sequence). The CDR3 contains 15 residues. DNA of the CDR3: TGTGCCAGCAGCTTGCTCCTCGGTGCGAACACTGAAGCTTTCTTT. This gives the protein CASSLLLGANTEAFF.

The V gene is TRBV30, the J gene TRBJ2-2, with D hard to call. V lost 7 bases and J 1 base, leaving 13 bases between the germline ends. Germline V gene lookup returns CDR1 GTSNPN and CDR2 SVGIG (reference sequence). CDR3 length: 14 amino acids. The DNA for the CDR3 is TGTGCCTTGCCTCCGGTCTTGAACACCGGGGAGCTGTTTTTT. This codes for CALPPVLNTGELFF. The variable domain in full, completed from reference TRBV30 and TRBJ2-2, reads SQTIHQWPATLVQPVGSPLSLECTVEGTSNPNLYWYRQAAGRGLQLLFYSVGIGQISSEVPQNLSASRPQDRQFILSSKKLLLSDSGFYLCALPPVLNTGELFFGEGSRLTVL.

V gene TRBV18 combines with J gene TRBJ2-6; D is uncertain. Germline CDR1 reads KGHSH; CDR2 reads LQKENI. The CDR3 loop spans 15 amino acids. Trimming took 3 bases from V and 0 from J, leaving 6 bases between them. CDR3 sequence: CASSPQDSGANVLTF. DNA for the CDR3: TGTGCCAGCTCACCTCAGGACTCTGGGGCCAACGTCCTGACTTTC.

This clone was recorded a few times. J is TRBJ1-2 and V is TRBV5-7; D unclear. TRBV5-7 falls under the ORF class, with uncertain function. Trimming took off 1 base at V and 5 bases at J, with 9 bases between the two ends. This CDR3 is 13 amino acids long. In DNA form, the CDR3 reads TGTGCCAGCAGCTTGTTCCGGAGATATGGCTACACCTTC. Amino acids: CASSLFRRYGYTF.

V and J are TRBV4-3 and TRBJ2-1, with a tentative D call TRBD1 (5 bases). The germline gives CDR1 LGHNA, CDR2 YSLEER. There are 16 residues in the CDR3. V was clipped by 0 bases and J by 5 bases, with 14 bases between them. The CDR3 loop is CASSQDPNRSHNEQFF. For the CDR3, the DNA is TGCGCCAGCAGCCAAGATCCTAACAGGAGCCACAATGAGCAGTTCTTC.

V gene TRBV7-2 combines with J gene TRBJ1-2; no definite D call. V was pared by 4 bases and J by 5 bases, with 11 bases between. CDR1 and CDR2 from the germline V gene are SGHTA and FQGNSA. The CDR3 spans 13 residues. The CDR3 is CASSSGEKYGYTF. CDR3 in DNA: TGTGCCAGCAGCTCTGGGGAGAAGTATGGCTACACCTTC.

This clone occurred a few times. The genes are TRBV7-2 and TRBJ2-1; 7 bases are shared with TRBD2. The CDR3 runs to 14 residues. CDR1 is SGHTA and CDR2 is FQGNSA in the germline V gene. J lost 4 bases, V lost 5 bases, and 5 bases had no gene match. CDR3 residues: CASSPGTIYNEQFF. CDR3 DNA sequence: TGTGCCAGCAGCCCCGGGACTATTTACAATGAGCAGTTCTTC.

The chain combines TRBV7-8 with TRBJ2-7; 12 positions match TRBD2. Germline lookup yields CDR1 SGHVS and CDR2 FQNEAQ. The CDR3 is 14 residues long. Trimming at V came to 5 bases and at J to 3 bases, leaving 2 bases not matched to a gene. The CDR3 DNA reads TGTGCCAGCAGCCGGACTAGCGGGAACTACGAGCAGTACGTC. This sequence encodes CASSRTSGNYEQYV.

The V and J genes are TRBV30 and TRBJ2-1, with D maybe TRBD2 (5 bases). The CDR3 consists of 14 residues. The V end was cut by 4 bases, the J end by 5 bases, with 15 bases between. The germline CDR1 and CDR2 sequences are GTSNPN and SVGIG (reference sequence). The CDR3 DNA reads TGTGCCTGGACTAGCTACGTTATTCACAATGAGCAGTTCTTC. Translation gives CAWTSYVIHNEQFF.

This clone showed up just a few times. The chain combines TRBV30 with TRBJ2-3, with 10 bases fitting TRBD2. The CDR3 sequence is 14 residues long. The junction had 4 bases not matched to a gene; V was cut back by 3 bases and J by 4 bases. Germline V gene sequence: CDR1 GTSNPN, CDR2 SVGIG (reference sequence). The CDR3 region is CAWRLAGGSDTQYF. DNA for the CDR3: TGTGCCTGGAGGTTAGCGGGAGGTTCAGATACGCAGTATTTT.

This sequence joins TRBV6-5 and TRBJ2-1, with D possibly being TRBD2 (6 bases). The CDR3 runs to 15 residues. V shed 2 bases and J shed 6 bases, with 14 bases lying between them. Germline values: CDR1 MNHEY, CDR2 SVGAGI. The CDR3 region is CASSYGGLQINEQFF. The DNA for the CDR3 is TGTGCCAGCAGTTACGGGGGGTTACAAATCAATGAGCAGTTCTTC.

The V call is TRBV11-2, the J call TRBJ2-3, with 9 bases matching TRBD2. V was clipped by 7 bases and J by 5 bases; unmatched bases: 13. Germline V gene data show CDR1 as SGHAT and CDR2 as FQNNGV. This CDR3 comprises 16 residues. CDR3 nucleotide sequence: TGTGCCAGCACCCGGACTAGCGCAACCACGGGAGATACGCAGTATTTT. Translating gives CASTRTSATTGDTQYF.

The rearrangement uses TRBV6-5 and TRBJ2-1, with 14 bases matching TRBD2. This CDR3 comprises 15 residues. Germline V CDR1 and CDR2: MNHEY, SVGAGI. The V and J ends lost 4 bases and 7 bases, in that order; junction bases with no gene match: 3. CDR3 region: CASSSGTSGGNEQFF. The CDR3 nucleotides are TGTGCCAGCAGTTCCGGGACTAGCGGGGGTAATGAGCAGTTCTTC.

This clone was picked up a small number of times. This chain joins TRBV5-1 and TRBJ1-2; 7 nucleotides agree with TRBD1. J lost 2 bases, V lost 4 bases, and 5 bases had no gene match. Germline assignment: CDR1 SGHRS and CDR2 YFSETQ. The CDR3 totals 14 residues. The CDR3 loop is CASSEGQLNYGYTF. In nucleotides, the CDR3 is TGCGCCAGCAGCGAGGGACAGCTCAACTATGGCTACACCTTC.

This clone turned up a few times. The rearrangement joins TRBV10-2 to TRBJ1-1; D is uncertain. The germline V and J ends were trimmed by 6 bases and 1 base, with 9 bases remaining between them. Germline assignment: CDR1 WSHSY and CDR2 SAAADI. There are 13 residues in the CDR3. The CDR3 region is CASSLSGNTEAFF. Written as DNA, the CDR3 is TGCGCCAGCAGCCTCTCGGGGAACACTGAAGCTTTCTTT.

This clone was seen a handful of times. The CDR3 is CASSPNPGTGARTF. The CDR3 DNA follows: TGCGCCAGCAGCCCCAACCCCGGGACAGGGGCGCGCACCTTC. The J gene is TRBJ1-2, the V gene TRBV4-3; 10 bases are shared with TRBD1. The CDR3 covers 14 residues. With V trimmed by 4 bases and J by 13 bases, 12 bases remained unmatched. Germline loops: CDR1 LGHNA, CDR2 YSLEER.

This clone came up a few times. CDR3 sequence reads: CASSQPSGSSYNEQFF. The CDR3, as DNA: TGTGCCAGCAGTCAGCCTAGCGGCAGCTCCTACAATGAGCAGTTCTTC. This sequence joins TRBV7-9 and TRBJ2-1, with 7 nucleotides matching TRBD2. This CDR3 has 16 residues. Germline loops: CDR1 SEHNR, CDR2 FQNEAQ (reference sequence). Trimming at V came to 6 bases and at J to 0 bases, leaving 8 bases not matched to a gene.